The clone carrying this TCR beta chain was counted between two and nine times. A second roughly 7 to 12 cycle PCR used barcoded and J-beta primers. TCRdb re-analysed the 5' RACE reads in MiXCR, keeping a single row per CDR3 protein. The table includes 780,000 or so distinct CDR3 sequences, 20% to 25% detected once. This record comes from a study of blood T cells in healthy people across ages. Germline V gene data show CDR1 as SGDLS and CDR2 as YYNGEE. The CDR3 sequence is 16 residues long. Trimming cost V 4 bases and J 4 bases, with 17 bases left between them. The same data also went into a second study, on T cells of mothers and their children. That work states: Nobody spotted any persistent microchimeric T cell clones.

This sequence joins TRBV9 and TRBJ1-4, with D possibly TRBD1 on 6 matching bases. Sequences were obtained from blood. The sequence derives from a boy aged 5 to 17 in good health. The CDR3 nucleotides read TGTGCCAGCAGCCTCTCCCCAGGGGACGATAATGAAAAACTGTTTTTT. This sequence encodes CASSLSPGDDNEKLFF.